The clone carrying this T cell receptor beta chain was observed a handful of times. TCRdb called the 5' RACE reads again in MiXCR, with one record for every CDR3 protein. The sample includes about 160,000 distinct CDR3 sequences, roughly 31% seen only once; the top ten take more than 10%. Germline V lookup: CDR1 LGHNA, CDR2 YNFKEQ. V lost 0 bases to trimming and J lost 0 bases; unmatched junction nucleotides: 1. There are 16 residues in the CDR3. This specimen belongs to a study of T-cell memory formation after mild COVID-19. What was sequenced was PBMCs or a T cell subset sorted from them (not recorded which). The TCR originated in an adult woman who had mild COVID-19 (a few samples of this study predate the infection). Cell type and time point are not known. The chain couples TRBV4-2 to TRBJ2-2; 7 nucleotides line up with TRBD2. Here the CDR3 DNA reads TGTGCCAGCAGCCAAGAGACTAGCACGAACACCGGGGAGCTGTTTTTT. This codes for CASSQETSTNTGELFF.